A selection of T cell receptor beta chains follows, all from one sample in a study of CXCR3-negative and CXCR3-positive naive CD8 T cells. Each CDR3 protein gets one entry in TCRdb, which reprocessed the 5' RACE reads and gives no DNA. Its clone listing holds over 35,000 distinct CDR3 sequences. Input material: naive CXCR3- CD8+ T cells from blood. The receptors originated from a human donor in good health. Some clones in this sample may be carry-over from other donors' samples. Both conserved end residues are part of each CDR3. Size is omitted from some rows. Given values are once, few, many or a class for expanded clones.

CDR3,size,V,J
CSVGPGADEQFF,NA,TRBV29-1,TRBJ2-1
CASSRASVYIQYF,NA,TRBV28,TRBJ2-4
CATLPAGSTYNEQFF,NA,TRBV27,TRBJ2-1
CASSLDPFAGEKLFF,NA,TRBV12-3/TRBV12-4,TRBJ1-4
CSARDANSGEYGYTF,NA,TRBV20-1,TRBJ1-2
CASSQDAYTSSGYNEQFF,NA,TRBV3-1,TRBJ2-1
CASSQGPGSALEQYF,NA,TRBV14,TRBJ2-7
CATRMGAATEAFF,NA,TRBV24-1,TRBJ1-1
CASGYILPGGDRDLTNTGELFF,NA,TRBV12-5,TRBJ2-2
CSVEKGAYNEQFF,NA,TRBV29-1,TRBJ2-1
CASSPPGGDTQYF,NA,TRBV7-9,TRBJ2-3
CASSLTSVSPLHF,NA,TRBV28,TRBJ1-6
CASSRTSGGAYEQYF,NA,TRBV28,TRBJ2-7
CASSSWERNTEAFF,NA,TRBV5-1,TRBJ1-1
CSTAGAAEAFF,NA,TRBV29-1,TRBJ1-1
CASSPLPGESYNEQFF,NA,TRBV27,TRBJ2-1
CASSLSTGETQYF,NA,TRBV12-3/TRBV12-4,TRBJ2-5
CSTTGSSYNEQFF,NA,TRBV29-1,TRBJ2-1
CASSLSHYNEQFF,medium-sized,TRBV11-3,TRBJ2-1
CASSDSWESSYNEQFF,NA,TRBV6-4,TRBJ2-1
CASSSPPDEINTGELFF,NA,TRBV28,TRBJ2-2
CSVEDRVGVDYEQYF,NA,TRBV29-1,TRBJ2-7